The 27 T cell receptor beta chains given below trace back to one sample, sequenced in a study of blood T cells in healthy people across ages. It was with a sample-barcoded 5' primer and a J-beta primer mix that a second PCR of roughly 7 to 12 cycles was run. TCRdb reprocessed the 5' RACE reads via MiXCR and lists one record per CDR3 protein. The sample carries 600,000 to 850,000 distinct CDR3 sequences, 35% to 45% recorded once. Sequencing was performed on blood. The source of these receptors is a woman aged 60-75 years in good health.

The rearrangement joins TRBV20-1 to TRBJ1-2, with 8 bases identical to TRBD1. The CDR3 loop spans 16 amino acids. The V segment lost 5 bases and the J segment 8 bases; nucleotides outside the gene matches: 19. Looked up from germline, CDR1 is DFQATT and CDR2 is SNEGSKA (reference sequence). In nucleotides, the CDR3 is TGCAGTGCTGGAGCCGATCCCGGACAGGGAGTGAAGGGCTACACCTTC. Translating gives CSAGADPGQGVKGYTF.

This clonotype has only a few counts. This rearrangement joins TRBV20-1 to TRBJ2-4, with 11 bases aligning to TRBD2. Trimming cost V 5 bases and J 13 bases; bases outside gene matches: 13. This CDR3 has 14 amino acids. Germline V gene lookup returns CDR1 DFQATT and CDR2 SNEGSKA (reference sequence). The chain's CDR3 is CSASGTSGLKEQYF. CDR3 bases: TGCAGTGCTTCCGGGACTAGCGGATTAAAAGAGCAGTACTTC.

This clonotype is a singleton in its sample. One base away lies a much larger clone, so this may be a sequencing read error. The chain employs TRBV4-2 and TRBJ2-7, with TRBD2 identical over 15 bases. Unmatched junction bases numbered 11, after V lost 1 base and J lost 10 bases. From germline, CDR1 is LGHNA and CDR2 YNFKEQ. The CDR3 runs to 17 residues. The CDR3 sequence is CASSQGTSGRGQEAQYF. CDR3 DNA: TGTGCCAGCAGCCAAGGGACTAGCGGGAGGGGGCAAGAGGCCCAGTACTTC.

The chain has TRBV20-1 and TRBJ2-3; 11 nucleotides agree with TRBD2. Germline V gene lookup returns CDR1 DFQATT and CDR2 SNEGSKA (reference sequence). Trimming cost V 2 bases and J 6 bases; bases outside gene matches: 7. CDR3 size: 15 residues. Written as DNA, the CDR3 is TGCAGTGCTAGACTAGCGGGAGGAGTGGCGGATACGCAGTATTTT. Translation gives CSARLAGGVADTQYF.

This clonotype was picked up a small number of times. The J gene is TRBJ2-6, the V gene TRBV6-5; 7 nucleotides line up with TRBD1. The germline CDR1 and CDR2 sequences are MNHEY and SVGAGI. This CDR3 comprises 17 residues. The V and J ends lost 0 bases and 2 bases, in that order; junction bases with no gene match: 4. CDR3: CASSYSGTGAGANVLTF. CDR3 nucleotides: TGTGCCAGCAGTTACTCGGGAACAGGGGCTGGGGCCAACGTCCTGACTTTC.

As DNA, the CDR3 is TGTGCCAGCAGCTTAGGGAGCGGAGGGACTAGCACAGATACGCAGTATTTT. Translation: CASSLGSGGTSTDTQYF. This rearrangement joins TRBV7-2 to TRBJ2-3; tentative D call: TRBD2 (6 bases). The CDR3 consists of 17 residues. Germline-derived CDR1 and CDR2 are SGHTA and FQGNSA. Trimming took off 1 base at V and 0 bases at J, with 14 bases between the two ends.

The rearrangement links TRBV5-1 to TRBJ1-2; a possible D gene is TRBD1 (5 bases). Per the germline V gene, CDR1 is SGHRS and CDR2 is YFSETQ. CDR3 length: 16 residues. V was pared by 0 bases and J by 6 bases, with 18 bases between. The CDR3 sequence is CASSLGVGRTGHGYTF. The CDR3 DNA reads TGCGCCAGCAGCTTGGGGGTCGGCAGAACGGGGCATGGCTACACCTTC.

The chain links TRBV20-1 to TRBJ2-7; TRBD2 agrees at 7 bases. V trimming: 2 bases; J trimming: 3 bases; junction bases outside the gene matches: 7. CDR1 is DFQATT, CDR2 SNEGSKA, per germline (reference sequence). The CDR3 has 14 residues. The CDR3, as DNA: TGCAGTGCTAGAAAGGCGGGAGCGAGCTACGAGCAGTACTTC. It translates to CSARKAGASYEQYF.

The J gene is TRBJ1-2, the V gene TRBV20-1; the match to TRBD1 covers 10 bases. The germline gives CDR1 DFQATT, CDR2 SNEGSKA (reference sequence). V gave up 3 bases and J gave up 6 bases; unmatched junction bases: 4. The CDR3 has 13 residues. The chain's CDR3 is CSARGGTGDGYTF. Here the CDR3 DNA reads TGCAGTGCTAGGGGGGGGACAGGGGATGGCTACACCTTC.

DNA for the CDR3: TGTGCCAGCAGTGAGGACTCTACCTATGGCTACACCTTC. This codes for CASSEDSTYGYTF. The chain couples TRBV2 to TRBJ1-2; D call uncertain. V gave up 3 bases and J gave up 4 bases, with 9 bases separating them. Germline assignment: CDR1 SNHLY and CDR2 FYNNEI. This CDR3 has 13 amino acids.

The rearrangement uses TRBV6-1 and TRBJ2-1; 15 bases line up with TRBD2. The J call may be incorrect, as the DNA end agrees better with TRBJ2-7. CDR3 length: 18 residues. CDR1 MNHNS and CDR2 SASEGT come from the germline V gene. The CDR3 protein is CASRGGLAGGGSYNEQYF. The CDR3 DNA is TGTGCCAGCAGGGGAGGACTAGCGGGAGGGGGATCCTACAATGAGCAGTACTTC.

The V call is TRBV18, the J call TRBJ2-6; a weak D match, TRBD2 (5 bases). There are 15 residues in the CDR3. V lost 2 bases and J lost 0, with 5 bases in between. Germline assignment: CDR1 KGHSH and CDR2 LQKENI. This CDR3 is CASSPEGSGANVLTF. DNA for the CDR3: TGTGCCAGCTCACCAGAGGGCTCTGGGGCCAACGTCCTGACTTTC. The complete variable domain, with remaining parts taken from reference TRBV18 and TRBJ2-6, reads NAGVMQNPRHLVRRRGQEARLRCSPMKGHSHVYWYRQLPEEGLKFMVYLQKENIIDESGMPKERFSAEFPKEGPSILRIQQVVRGDSAAYFCASSPEGSGANVLTFGAGSRLTVL.

The sample holds a few counts of this clonotype. V gene TRBV7-2 combines with J gene TRBJ2-5, with 7 nucleotides matching TRBD2. This CDR3 is built from 15 residues. Germline V gene sequence: CDR1 SGHTA, CDR2 FQGNSA. Trimming took 5 bases from V and 1 from J; bases not matched to a gene: 7. CDR3 residues: CASSRTSNPQETQYF. The CDR3 nucleotides are TGTGCCAGCAGCCGGACTAGTAATCCCCAAGAGACCCAGTACTTC.

This clonotype showed up just a few times. The V call is TRBV20-1, the J call TRBJ2-1; D may correspond to TRBD1 or TRBD2 (5 bases each). Germline-derived CDR1 and CDR2 are DFQATT and SNEGSKA (reference sequence). This CDR3 comprises 15 residues. V was shortened by 3 bases and J by 8 bases, with 20 bases between the two germline ends. CDR3 nucleotide sequence: TGCAGTGCTAGGGTATCCGGGACCAAGAACGATGAGCAGTTCTTC. Its protein is CSARVSGTKNDEQFF.

This chain joins TRBV6-5 and TRBJ2-1, with 7 bases fitting TRBD1. CDR3 length: 16 residues. The germline CDR1 and CDR2 sequences are MNHEY and SVGAGI. V was pared by 4 bases and J by 7 bases, with 13 bases of the junction left unmatched. The CDR3 reads CASSSRQGRGINEQFF. CDR3 bases: TGTGCCAGCAGTTCACGACAGGGCAGGGGTATTAATGAGCAGTTCTTC.

In this sample, this clonotype turned up a few times. The chain joins TRBV20-1 to TRBJ2-1, with a possible D match to TRBD2 (5 bases). The germline V and J ends were trimmed by 4 bases and 0 bases, with 22 bases remaining between them. This CDR3 spans 18 amino acids. The germline CDR1 and CDR2 sequences are DFQATT and SNEGSKA (reference sequence). The CDR3 is CSANLLGSVLSSYNEQFF. CDR3 nucleotide sequence: TGCAGTGCTAATCTCCTCGGTAGCGTCTTAAGCTCCTACAATGAGCAGTTCTTC.

A single count supports this clonotype. V and J are TRBV7-2 and TRBJ2-1; 7 nucleotides agree with TRBD2. Germline assignment: CDR1 SGHTA and CDR2 FQGNSA. J lost 4 bases, V lost 0 bases, and 3 bases had no gene match. The CDR3 runs 15 residues. CDR3 sequence reads: CASSLAFGGYNEQFF. CDR3 nucleotide sequence: TGTGCCAGCAGCTTAGCGTTCGGGGGGTACAATGAGCAGTTCTTC.

This clonotype appeared once. The chain uses TRBV5-6 and TRBJ2-7; D perhaps matches TRBD2 (6 bases). From germline, CDR1 is SGHDT and CDR2 YYEEEE. CDR3 length equals 14 residues. V lost 0 bases, J lost 2 bases, and 9 bases lay in between. In DNA form, the CDR3 reads TGTGCCAGCAGCTTGGTAGGAGGGACCTACGAGCAGTACTTC. Amino acids: CASSLVGGTYEQYF.

This clonotype was seen only a few times. The rearrangement links TRBV20-1 to TRBJ2-7; 7 nucleotides agree with TRBD1. Losses at the gene ends were 0 bases for V and 2 bases for J; bases not matched to a gene: 4. CDR1 and CDR2 from the germline V gene are DFQATT and SNEGSKA (reference sequence). The CDR3 extends over 14 amino acids. In DNA, the CDR3 is TGCAGTGCTAGAGATCTGGGACAGCCCTACGAGCAGTACTTC. It yields the protein CSARDLGQPYEQYF.

This clonotype was seen only once. The V call is TRBV7-9, the J call TRBJ2-3; no firm D call. V lost 2 bases and J 0 bases, leaving 9 bases between the germline ends. CDR3 length: 15 residues. Germline CDR1 and CDR2: SEHNR and FQNEAQ (reference sequence). This CDR3 is CASSLLQISTDTQYF. Here the CDR3 DNA reads TGTGCCAGCAGCTTATTACAGATTAGCACAGATACGCAGTATTTT.

The J gene is TRBJ2-7, the V gene TRBV3-1; D remains unclear. CDR3 length: 11 amino acids. Trimming removed 1 base from V and 12 bases from J, with 10 bases in between. Germline-derived CDR1 and CDR2 are LGHDT and YNNKEL (reference sequence). The CDR3 protein is CASSQVLEVYF. For the CDR3, the DNA is TGTGCCAGCAGCCAAGTGCTAGAGGTGTACTTC.

The rearrangement joins TRBV9 to TRBJ1-4; tentatively, D is TRBD1 (5 bases). The V end was cut by 3 bases, the J end by 12 bases, with 15 bases between. The CDR3 totals 13 residues. Germline V gene lookup returns CDR1 SGDLS and CDR2 YYNGEE. The CDR3 region has the DNA TGTGCCAGCAGCGCGACCCTATGGGGGGAACTGTTTTTT. Encoded protein: CASSATLWGELFF.

Concerning this clonotype: Its ends do not fully match the called genes, so a read error is possible. CDR3 in DNA: TGTGCCAGCAGTTCCACTAGCGGAGGGGCAGCAGATGCGCAATATTTT. Translating gives CASSSTSGGAADAQYF. The V gene is TRBV12-3 or TRBV12-4, the J gene TRBJ2-3; 8 bases map to TRBD2. This CDR3 has 16 residues.

The V call is TRBV6-4, the J call TRBJ2-7; the match to TRBD2 covers 7 bases. The length of the CDR3 is 15 residues. Germline CDR1 reads MRHNA; CDR2 reads SNTAGT. Trimming at V came to 4 bases and at J to 3 bases, leaving 9 bases not matched to a gene. The DNA of the CDR3 is TGTGCCAGCAGTGTGGAAGGCGGGAGCCTCTACGAGCAGTACTTC. Encoded protein: CASSVEGGSLYEQYF.

There are many counts of this clonotype. V is TRBV5-1 and J is TRBJ2-1; possibly TRBD1 for D (5 bases). Germline CDR1 is SGHRS and CDR2 is YFSETQ. Trimming shortened V by 0 bases and J by 0 bases, and 7 bases separated the two germline ends. The CDR3 is made up of 15 amino acids. The chain's CDR3 is CASSLDTGSYNEQFF. CDR3 nucleotide sequence: TGCGCCAGCAGCTTGGATACAGGCTCCTACAATGAGCAGTTCTTC.

The V call is TRBV11-1, the J call TRBJ1-1, with unresolved D. Per germline, CDR1 SGHAT and CDR2 FQDESV (reference sequence). This CDR3 spans 15 amino acids. V was trimmed by 6 bases and J by 1 base, leaving 15 bases between them. In DNA form, the CDR3 reads TGTGCCAGCAGGGCGGTAGGACGGACGAACACTGAAGCTTTCTTT. Protein sequence: CASRAVGRTNTEAFF.

There are a few counts of this clonotype. The chain joins TRBV29-1 to TRBJ2-7, with D perhaps given as TRBD1 or TRBD2 (6 bases each). This CDR3 region has 12 residues. The germline V gene has CDR1 SQVTM and CDR2 ANQGSEA. V dropped 7 bases and J dropped 4 bases, with 14 bases sitting between them. Written as DNA, the CDR3 is TGCAGCGCTGAGAGGGGGGCTTACGAGCAGTACTTC. This translates into CSAERGAYEQYF.